The sequence of this TCR beta chain was determined in a study of blood T cell repertoires in COVID-19. The CDR3 is 15 residues long. The trim removed 2 bases at V and 8 bases at J, leaving 4 bases unmatched. Germline-derived CDR1 and CDR2 are MNHEY and SMNVEV (reference sequence). Under the authors' procedure: The assay estimated nucleated cells by amplifying reference gene primers. Repertoires were generated with immunoSEQ multiplex PCR, while TCRdb's copy carries only in-frame clones and drops some. V and J calls and clone size are as listed in that table; D and trimming were resolved from the DNA. Of 270,000 or so clones in the sample, 80% to 90% were seen once.

The receptor's source is a woman aged 30 to 39 with COVID-19, enrolled during active disease. V gene TRBV27 combines with J gene TRBJ1-6, with TRBD1 matching 9 bases. The sample consisted of peripheral blood. CDR3 sequence: CASSLLQGADSPLHF. For the CDR3, the DNA is TGTGCCAGCAGTTTACTACAGGGGGCTGATTCACCCCTCCACTTT.